A selection of T cell receptor beta chains follows, all from one sample in a study of T cells after yellow fever vaccination. TCRdb used MiXCR to reprocess the 5' RACE reads, holding one entry per CDR3 protein. The sample records 500,000 to 700,000 distinct CDR3 sequences, over 15% being singletons. Sample: PBMCs, taken 15 days after the yellow fever booster vaccination. Source of these receptors: a young man who received the YFV17D yellow fever vaccine. The CDR3 runs from the conserved cysteine through the conserved F or W. The order of the fields is D gene, clone size, V gene, J gene, CDR3 protein, CDR3 DNA. A D gene is named only where the DNA matches it firmly. The size entry is marked missing in some rows and otherwise reads once, few, many or a size class.

d_call: -
clone_size: -
v_call: TRBV5-1
j_call: TRBJ2-3
cdr3_aa: CASSLAGNGADTQYF
cdr3_nt: TGCGCCAGCAGCTTAGCGGGTAATGGGGCAGATACGCAGTATTTT

d_call: -
clone_size: -
v_call: TRBV7-8
j_call: TRBJ2-7
cdr3_aa: CASSRRDYEQYF
cdr3_nt: TGTGCCAGCAGCCGGAGAGACTACGAGCAGTACTTC

d_call: TRBD1
clone_size: few
v_call: TRBV6-2/TRBV6-3
j_call: TRBJ1-5
cdr3_aa: CASRPRQGSNQPQHF
cdr3_nt: TGTGCCAGCAGACCTCGACAGGGTAGCAATCAGCCCCAGCATTTT

d_call: -
clone_size: -
v_call: TRBV7-2
j_call: TRBJ2-3
cdr3_aa: CASSLVRAGDTQYF
cdr3_nt: TGTGCCAGCAGCTTAGTGAGGGCGGGAGATACGCAGTATTTT

d_call: -
clone_size: -
v_call: TRBV7-2
j_call: TRBJ2-1
cdr3_aa: CASRQGDKRDEQFF
cdr3_nt: TGTGCCAGCAGACAGGGAGATAAAAGGGATGAGCAGTTCTTC

d_call: -
clone_size: -
v_call: TRBV12-3/TRBV12-4
j_call: TRBJ1-2
cdr3_aa: CASSLAGPMGYTF
cdr3_nt: TGTGCCAGCAGTTTGGCAGGGCCCATGGGCTACACCTTC

d_call: -
clone_size: -
v_call: TRBV29-1
j_call: TRBJ1-5
cdr3_aa: CSTSSGFNQPQHF
cdr3_nt: TGCAGCACCTCTTCAGGGTTCAATCAGCCCCAGCATTTT

d_call: TRBD2
clone_size: -
v_call: TRBV10-3
j_call: TRBJ2-3
cdr3_aa: CAISGQREAERRNTQYF
cdr3_nt: TGTGCCATCTCGGGCCAGCGGGAGGCGGAGCGCAGGAATACGCAGTATTTT

d_call: TRBD1
clone_size: few
v_call: TRBV20-1
j_call: TRBJ2-5
cdr3_aa: CSARGDRKETQYF
cdr3_nt: TGCAGTGCTAGGGGGGACAGAAAAGAGACCCAGTACTTC

d_call: -
clone_size: many
v_call: TRBV5-1
j_call: TRBJ2-3
cdr3_aa: CASSITDTQYF
cdr3_nt: TGTGCCAGCAGCATTACAGATACGCAGTATTTT

d_call: -
clone_size: many
v_call: TRBV29-1
j_call: TRBJ1-6
cdr3_aa: CSADSSPLHF
cdr3_nt: TGCAGCGCCGATAGTTCACCCCTCCACTTT

d_call: TRBD1
clone_size: -
v_call: TRBV10-3
j_call: TRBJ2-7
cdr3_aa: CAAAPGGRYEQYF
cdr3_nt: TGTGCCGCCGCCCCAGGGGGCCGCTACGAGCAGTACTTC

d_call: -
clone_size: -
v_call: TRBV12-3/TRBV12-4
j_call: TRBJ1-3
cdr3_aa: CASSDSLVGNTIYF
cdr3_nt: TGTGCCAGCAGTGACAGCTTAGTCGGAAACACCATATATTTT

d_call: -
clone_size: -
v_call: TRBV9
j_call: TRBJ2-7
cdr3_aa: CASSATTASYEQYF
cdr3_nt: TGTGCCAGCAGCGCGACGACAGCCTCCTACGAGCAGTACTTC

d_call: TRBD2
clone_size: -
v_call: TRBV12-3/TRBV12-4
j_call: TRBJ2-1
cdr3_aa: CATSASSSGSNEQFF
cdr3_nt: TGTGCCACCTCAGCCAGTTCTAGCGGGAGCAATGAGCAGTTCTTC

d_call: -
clone_size: -
v_call: TRBV13
j_call: TRBJ2-1
cdr3_aa: CASSRTRDSNEQFF
cdr3_nt: TGTGCCAGCAGCCGCACCCGGGACTCCAATGAGCAGTTCTTC

d_call: -
clone_size: few
v_call: TRBV9
j_call: TRBJ2-2
cdr3_aa: CASSGDGLSTGELFF
cdr3_nt: TGTGCCAGCAGCGGGGACGGACTATCCACCGGGGAGCTGTTTTTT

d_call: -
clone_size: many
v_call: TRBV12-3/TRBV12-4
j_call: TRBJ2-6
cdr3_aa: CASSSGANVLTF
cdr3_nt: TGTGCCAGCAGTTCTGGGGCCAACGTCCTGACTTTC

d_call: TRBD1
clone_size: few
v_call: TRBV4-3
j_call: TRBJ2-1
cdr3_aa: CASKDGTGTGDEQFF
cdr3_nt: TGCGCCAGCAAGGACGGGACAGGGACTGGGGATGAGCAGTTCTTC

d_call: TRBD2
clone_size: many
v_call: TRBV29-1
j_call: TRBJ2-1
cdr3_aa: CSVYGLAGVGFF
cdr3_nt: TGCAGCGTCTACGGACTAGCGGGAGTTGGGTTCTTC

d_call: -
clone_size: -
v_call: TRBV24-1
j_call: TRBJ2-2
cdr3_aa: CATRGPANTGELFF
cdr3_nt: TGTGCCACCAGGGGCCCGGCGAACACCGGGGAGCTGTTTTTT

d_call: TRBD2
clone_size: few
v_call: TRBV25-1
j_call: TRBJ2-7
cdr3_aa: CASRALGLAGYEQYF
cdr3_nt: TGTGCCAGCAGAGCCTTGGGACTAGCGGGCTACGAGCAGTACTTC

d_call: TRBD1
clone_size: few
v_call: TRBV20-1
j_call: TRBJ2-7
cdr3_aa: CSARDGTEYEQYF
cdr3_nt: TGCAGTGCTAGAGATGGGACAGAATACGAGCAGTACTTC

d_call: -
clone_size: few
v_call: TRBV7-2
j_call: TRBJ2-5
cdr3_aa: CASSLASKETQYF
cdr3_nt: TGTGCCAGCAGCTTAGCGTCAAAAGAGACCCAGTACTTC

d_call: -
clone_size: many
v_call: TRBV7-2
j_call: TRBJ2-3
cdr3_aa: CASSPMGLRTDTQYF
cdr3_nt: TGTGCCAGCAGCCCAATGGGACTCCGCACAGATACGCAGTATTTT